This T cell receptor beta chain derives from a study of beta chain features in type 1 diabetes. Every isolated RNA sample was fully reverse transcribed, so sequencing captured expressed TCRB transcripts. Assay: immunoSEQ multiplex PCR; the TCRdb copy retains only in-frame clones and omits some. The sample lists around 19,000 clones, about 50% occurring once. Isolation of CD4+ naive, central memory, regulatory and stem cell-like memory cells was achieved by sorting via CD45RO/CCR7/CD25/CD127/CD95/CD27. The V gene's germline CDR1 is SGHRS and CDR2 YFSETQ. CDR3 size: 13 residues. The V gene lost 4 bases and the J gene lost 5 bases, with 12 bases spanning the gap. This clone was found a few times. The target antigen is unknown. Study-wide results and limits: Compared to healthy donors, patients appeared to have naive, central memory and Treg TCRB repertoires that were more alike.

The sequencing input was stem cell memory CD4+ T cells from blood. The chain uses TRBV5-1 and TRBJ1-2, with D hard to call. This TCR derives from a man aged 18 to 29 in good health. CDR3 amino acids: CASSPANAYGYTF. The DNA of the CDR3 is TGCGCCAGCAGCCCCGCGAATGCGTATGGCTACACCTTC.